Following are 9 T cell receptor beta chains from one sample sequenced in a study of beta chain features in type 1 diabetes. The sequenced template was cDNA made from the entire isolated RNA. Profiling relied on immunoSEQ multiplex PCR, and the TCRdb table lists in-frame clones only, not all of them. Among around 350,000 clones listed, about 12% were seen once. Sequences were obtained from naive CD4+ T cells from blood. Every receptor here comes from a young man in good health.

The gene calls are TRBV4-2 and TRBJ1-6, with 7 bases that match TRBD1. This CDR3 comprises 17 residues. CDR1 LGHNA and CDR2 YNFKEQ come from the germline V gene. V was clipped by 0 bases and J by 7 bases; unmatched bases: 9. CDR3 sequence (DNA): TGTGCCAGCAGCCAAGATCAGGGGACAGCCGAGAATTCACCCCTCCACTTT. This translates into CASSQDQGTAENSPLHF.

This clone was found a few times. The CDR3 loop reads CASSLGTGGRTDTQYF. The CDR3 DNA is TGCGCCAGCAGCTTGGGGACAGGGGGCCGCACAGATACGCAGTATTTT. V and J are TRBV5-1 and TRBJ2-3; TRBD1 matches 11 bases. CDR3 length equals 16 residues. Per germline, CDR1 SGHRS and CDR2 YFSETQ. V lost 0 bases and J lost 1; bases outside the gene matches: 1.

The J gene is TRBJ2-7, the V gene TRBV11-3; TRBD1 agrees at 10 bases. Per the germline V gene, CDR1 is SGHNT and CDR2 is YENEEA. CDR3 length equals 15 residues. Germline trimming cut 5 bases from V and 0 bases from J; bases unmatched to any gene: 4. In nucleotides, the CDR3 is TGTGCCAGCAGCAAACGGACAGGGGGCTCCTACGAGCAGTACTTC. This sequence encodes CASSKRTGGSYEQYF.

V and J are TRBV6-4 and TRBJ1-2; D may be TRBD1 (6 bases). V was trimmed by 6 bases and J by 7 bases, leaving 18 bases between them. CDR1 is MRHNA, CDR2 SNTAGT, per germline. There are 14 residues in the CDR3. CDR3: CASRVTGGLGGYTF. For the CDR3, the DNA is TGTGCCAGCAGAGTGACAGGAGGCCTGGGTGGCTACACCTTC.

There are a few counts of this clone. The V gene is TRBV9, the J gene TRBJ2-1; 7 bases are a match to TRBD1. This CDR3 is built from 18 residues. Trimming took 3 bases from V and 1 from J; bases not matched to a gene: 13. Germline V gene sequence: CDR1 SGDLS, CDR2 YYNGEE. As DNA, the CDR3 is TGTGCCAGCAGCGCCGGCAGTGGGACAGTCCTTTCCTACAATGAGCAGTTCTTC. This sequence encodes CASSAGSGTVLSYNEQFF. Filled out from reference TRBV9 and TRBJ2-1, the complete variable domain reads DSGVTQTPKHLITATGQRVTLRCSPRSGDLSVYWYQQSLDQGLQFLIQYYNGEERAKGNILERFSAQQFPDLHSELNLSSLELGDSALYFCASSAGSGTVLSYNEQFFGPGTRLTVL.

The CDR3 is CASSDYRTNTEAFF. The CDR3 DNA is TGTGCCAGTAGTGACTACAGAACGAACACTGAAGCTTTCTTT. This chain links TRBV19 with TRBJ1-1; D call uncertain. From germline, CDR1 is LNHDA and CDR2 SQIVND (reference sequence). V was shortened by 5 bases and J by 1 base, with 11 bases between the two germline ends. The CDR3 is 14 residues long. The full variable domain, in which reference TRBV19 and TRBJ1-1 provide the parts outside the CDR3, is DGGITQSPKYLFRKEGQNVTLSCEQNLNHDAMYWYRQDPGQGLRLIYYSQIVNDFQKGDIAEGYSVSREKKESFPLTVTSAQKNPTAFYLCASSDYRTNTEAFFGQGTRLTVV.

This clone was detected a few times. The V call is TRBV5-1, the J call TRBJ1-1; 9 bases line up with TRBD1. CDR1 SGHRS and CDR2 YFSETQ come from the germline V gene. Unmatched junction bases numbered 9, after V lost 6 bases and J lost 6 bases. This CDR3 contains 14 residues. The CDR3 protein is CASTQQGAGAEAFF. CDR3 in DNA: TGCGCCAGCACTCAACAGGGGGCCGGAGCTGAAGCTTTCTTT.

This chain joins TRBV18 and TRBJ2-1, with D perhaps TRBD1 (6 bases). V was cut by 3 bases and J by 5 bases, with 11 bases left in between. The germline CDR1 and CDR2 sequences are KGHSH and LQKENI. This CDR3 contains 14 residues. CDR3 region: CASSPQGPDNEQFF. Here the CDR3 DNA reads TGTGCCAGCTCACCCCAGGGGCCGGACAATGAGCAGTTCTTC.

This chain joins TRBV7-9 and TRBJ2-7, with TRBD1 as a possible D gene (5 bases). Germline CDR1 is SEHNR and CDR2 is FQNEAQ (reference sequence). V lost 5 bases and J 2 bases, leaving 16 bases between the germline ends. This CDR3 is 15 amino acids long. The CDR3 here is CASSRPVGHTYEQYF. The CDR3 DNA sequence: TGTGCCAGCAGCCGCCCGGTTGGACATACCTACGAGCAGTACTTC. Complete variable domain (other parts from reference TRBV7-9 and TRBJ2-7): DTGVSQNPRHKITKRGQNVTFRCDPISEHNRLYWYRQTLGQGPEFLTYFQNEAQLEKSRLLSDRFSAERPKGSFSTLEIQRTEQGDSAMYLCASSRPVGHTYEQYFGPGTRLTVT.